This T cell receptor beta chain was obtained from a study of chemoradiotherapy in HPV16-positive cancers. Trimming shortened V by 7 bases and J by 0 bases, and 7 bases separated the two germline ends. Germline V gives CDR1 SNHLY, CDR2 FYNNEI. CDR3 length equals 13 residues. This clone was picked up a small number of times. Only in-frame clones appear in the TCRdb table, and some are missing; sequencing was by immunoSEQ multiplex PCR. The data hold roughly 15,000 clones, with roughly 79% observed a single time. This specimen was collected from a patient who underwent chemoradiotherapy. The TCR sequence derives from a human donor with HPV-associated anogenital cancer. The chain joins TRBV2 to TRBJ1-5; no clear D gene. The CDR3 DNA sequence: TGTGCCAGCAAAAAGGATAGCAATCAGCCCCAGCATTTT. Protein: CASKKDSNQPQHF.